One sample yielded the 19 T cell receptor beta chains listed below, sequenced in a study of blood T cell repertoires in COVID-19. Only in-frame clones appear in the TCRdb table, and some are missing; sequencing was by immunoSEQ multiplex PCR. The data contain 200,000 to 250,000 clones, roughly 89% of them seen just once; the ten biggest clones take up around 6.5%. Specimen: PBMCs or T cells enriched from blood (not recorded which). The receptors were gathered from a woman in her thirties or forties who had recovered from COVID-19.

The rearrangement uses TRBV18 and TRBJ2-5; 11 bases agree with TRBD2. The CDR3 totals 17 residues. Unmatched junction bases numbered 10, after V lost 0 bases and J lost 7 bases. The germline V gene has CDR1 KGHSH and CDR2 LQKENI. The CDR3 protein is CASSPPSLAGGRGTQYF. Written as DNA, the CDR3 is TGTGCCAGCTCACCACCCTCGCTAGCGGGAGGCCGGGGGACCCAGTACTTC.

The J gene is TRBJ1-2, the V gene TRBV6-1; D is unclear. CDR1 MNHNS and CDR2 SASEGT come from the germline V gene. The CDR3 extends over 14 amino acids. Trimming removed 2 bases at V and 4 bases at J, with 11 bases between. CDR3 coding DNA: TGTGCCAGCAGTGAAATGCCCGGGTCCTATGGCTACACCTTC. Its protein product is CASSEMPGSYGYTF.

The chain recombines TRBV14 with TRBJ1-1, with D possibly being TRBD1 (5 bases). V lost 4 bases, J lost 4 bases, and 13 bases lay in between. Germline V lookup: CDR1 SGHDN, CDR2 FVKESK. The CDR3 has 14 residues. For the CDR3, the DNA is TGTGCCAGCAGCCCTCTGGGGGGTCGCACTGAAGCTTTCTTT. Protein product: CASSPLGGRTEAFF.

This clone was seen once. The genes are TRBV5-4 and TRBJ2-3; D might be TRBD2 (6 bases). Trimming pared 1 base from V and 5 bases from J, leaving 17 bases between. Germline V gene sequence: CDR1 SGHNT, CDR2 YYREEE (reference sequence). The CDR3 is made up of 16 amino acids. CDR3 protein: CASSLSSSSAGDTQYF. CDR3 DNA sequence: TGTGCCAGCAGCTTGAGTAGTTCTAGCGCTGGAGATACGCAGTATTTT.

This clone was recorded only once. J is TRBJ2-1 and V is TRBV3-1 (or the pseudogene TRBV3-2); 8 bases align to TRBD2. Unmatched junction bases numbered 5, after V lost 4 bases and J lost 3 bases. The CDR3 is 15 residues long. Germline V gene lookup returns CDR1 LGHDT and CDR2 YNNKEL (reference sequence). In nucleotides, the CDR3 is TGTGCCAGCAGCCGACCGGCGGGGGGCTACAATGAGCAGTTCTTC. Its translation: CASSRPAGGYNEQFF.

The chain uses TRBV2 and TRBJ1-1; possible D gene TRBD1, 6 bases. The ends were cut back, 3 bases at V and 4 bases at J, with 12 bases in the middle. Germline values: CDR1 SNHLY, CDR2 FYNNEI. CDR3 length: 14 amino acids. The CDR3 DNA sequence: TGTGCCAGCAGTGAGCAGGGGCAGGGCACTGAAGCTTTCTTT. Amino acids: CASSEQGQGTEAFF.

This clone turned up a few times. V and J are TRBV2 and TRBJ1-5; tentative D call: TRBD1 (5 bases). Germline V CDR1 and CDR2: SNHLY, FYNNEI. This CDR3 is 14 amino acids long. The V end was cut by 4 bases, the J end by 0 bases, with 7 bases between. DNA for the CDR3: TGTGCCAGCAGTGGAACAGGTAGCAATCAGCCCCAGCATTTT. It yields the protein CASSGTGSNQPQHF. Variable domain in full (rest from reference TRBV2 and TRBJ1-5): EPEVTQTPSHQVTQMGQEVILRCVPISNHLYFYWYRQILGQKVEFLVSFYNNEISEKSEIFDDQFSVERPDGSNFTLKIRSTKLEDSAMYFCASSGTGSNQPQHFGDGTRLSIL.

The chain links TRBV19 to TRBJ2-7, with D possibly matching TRBD2 (5 bases). The CDR3 covers 13 residues. The ends were cut back, 6 bases at V and 0 bases at J, with 9 bases in the middle. Germline CDR1 LNHDA, CDR2 SQIVND (reference sequence). This CDR3 reads CASSAGVSYEQYF. CDR3 coding DNA: TGTGCCAGTAGCGCCGGGGTCTCCTACGAGCAGTACTTC.

The chain combines TRBV7-9 with TRBJ1-1; weak D call: TRBD1 (6 bases). CDR1 and CDR2 (germline): SEHNR, FQNEAQ (reference sequence). Trimming took 6 bases from V and 1 from J, leaving 15 bases between them. The CDR3 is made up of 15 amino acids. The CDR3 here is CASSPGRTANTEAFF. As DNA, the CDR3 is TGTGCCAGCAGTCCCGGGAGGACAGCGAACACTGAAGCTTTCTTT.

This clone was counted only a few times. The chain carries TRBV24-1 and TRBJ2-2; 9 positions match TRBD2. Looked up from germline, CDR1 is KGHDR and CDR2 is SFDVKD. After removal of 4 bases from V and 5 bases from J, the junction contained 1 base not matched to a gene. The CDR3 length is 14 residues. The CDR3 DNA reads as TGTGCCACCAGTGACGCGGGAGGGACCGGGGAGCTGTTTTTT. Translation: CATSDAGGTGELFF.

CDR3 bases: TGCAGCGCTAGCCGGACTAGAGCTAGAGAGACCCAGTACTTC. Amino acid sequence: CSASRTRARETQYF. The rearrangement joins TRBV29-1 to TRBJ2-5, with TRBD2 matching 7 bases. Germline V lookup: CDR1 SQVTM, CDR2 ANQGSEA. The CDR3 length is 14 residues. Trimming took 7 bases from V and 4 from J; bases not matched to a gene: 12. Together with reference TRBV29-1 and TRBJ2-5, the CDR3 gives the full variable domain: SAVISQKPSRDICQRGTSLTIQCQVDSQVTMMFWYRQQPGQSLTLIATANQGSEATYESGFVIDKFPISRPNLTFSTLTVSNMSPEDSSIYLCSASRTRARETQYFGPGTRLLVL.

The rearrangement links TRBV6-5 to TRBJ1-2, with D unresolved. Germline V CDR1 and CDR2: MNHEY, SVGAGI. V shed 5 bases and J shed 13 bases, with 14 bases lying between them. This CDR3 is 11 amino acids long. The CDR3 protein is CASSPNGVITF. In DNA, the CDR3 is TGTGCCAGCAGTCCGAACGGGGTAATCACCTTC.

V gene TRBV4-1 combines with J gene TRBJ1-1; no firm D call. The CDR3 is 17 residues long. Germline CDR1 reads MGHRA; CDR2 reads YSYEKL. Trimming removed 0 bases from V and 2 bases from J, with 16 bases in between. In DNA form, the CDR3 reads TGCGCCAGCAGCCAAGAGATAAGTTTTCAGGCTAACACTGAAGCTTTCTTT. Its translation: CASSQEISFQANTEAFF.

The chain has TRBV5-1 and TRBJ1-4; TRBD1 matches 9 bases. V shed 4 bases, J shed 4 bases, and the junction held 8 bases outside the gene matches. Germline lookup yields CDR1 SGHRS and CDR2 YFSETQ. The CDR3 runs 16 residues. CDR3 amino acids: CASSPGTGKHNEKLFF. The DNA of the CDR3 is TGCGCCAGCAGCCCTGGGACAGGGAAGCATAATGAAAAACTGTTTTTT.

The chain combines TRBV7-9 with TRBJ2-1; possible D gene TRBD2, 5 bases. The CDR3 is 13 amino acids. V lost 1 base to trimming and J lost 9 bases, with 10 bases between them. Germline V gene data show CDR1 as SEHNR and CDR2 as FQNEAQ (reference sequence). CDR3 nucleotide sequence: TGTGCCAGCAGCTTAGTGGGTGGAGGTGAGCAGTTCTTC. Its translation is CASSLVGGGEQFF.

This chain links TRBV24-1 with TRBJ2-1; 9 nucleotides align to TRBD2. V lost 3 bases to trimming and J lost 6 bases; unmatched junction nucleotides: 8. The germline V gene encodes CDR1 KGHDR and CDR2 SFDVKD. CDR3 length: 16 residues. The DNA for the CDR3 is TGTGCCACCAGTGATCGGTCCGCTAGCGGGATCAATGAGCAGTTCTTC. It is translated as CATSDRSASGINEQFF.

The J gene is TRBJ2-2, the V gene TRBV30; possibly TRBD2 for D (6 bases). Trimming took off 0 bases at V and 7 bases at J, with 15 bases between the two ends. The length of the CDR3 is 15 residues. Germline V lookup: CDR1 GTSNPN, CDR2 SVGIG (reference sequence). The CDR3: CAWSVRLKAGGELFF. For the CDR3, the DNA is TGTGCCTGGAGTGTAAGACTTAAAGCGGGCGGGGAGCTGTTTTTT.

The chain employs TRBV20-1 and TRBJ1-1, with TRBD1 matching over 10 bases. The trim removed 6 bases at V and 10 bases at J, leaving 5 bases unmatched. CDR3 length: 11 residues. CDR1 and CDR2 (germline): DFQATT, SNEGSKA (reference sequence). CDR3 bases: TGCAGTGCGGACGACAGGGGGCGAGCTTTCTTT. Amino acids: CSADDRGRAFF.

This rearrangement joins TRBV27 to TRBJ2-2; weak D call: TRBD1 (6 bases). CDR1 MNHEY and CDR2 SMNVEV come from the germline V gene (reference sequence). CDR3 length: 17 amino acids. Trimming cost V 3 bases and J 2 bases, with 16 bases left between them. For the CDR3, the DNA is TGTGCCAGCAGTTTGATCGGGACACTCCTAAACACCGGGGAGCTGTTTTTT. Its translation: CASSLIGTLLNTGELFF.